The clone carrying this T cell receptor beta chain was seen once. The data derive from a study of blood T cell repertoires in COVID-19. The wider study: Acute-phase and convalescent COVID-19 samples originated in the United States, Italy and Spain. T cells, B-cell-depleted T cells, or PBMCs supplied cDNA or gDNA.

V lost 2 bases and J lost 9, with 14 bases in between. This CDR3 has 13 residues. Germline CDR1 SGHTA, CDR2 FQGTGA. The authors' processing: Estimates of nucleated cell counts were drawn from the amplification of reference gene primers. The repertoire was sequenced with immunoSEQ multiplex PCR; TCRdb's copy has only in-frame clones and lacks some. V, J and clone size derive from that table, while D and trimming were established from the DNA sequence. The sample lists 90,000 to 120,000 clones; about four fifths were seen once. Material for sequencing was peripheral blood. This clonotype was obtained from a man aged 55-75 years with acute or convalescent COVID-19. The chain carries TRBV7-3 and TRBJ2-7, with a weak D call TRBD2 (6 bases). The CDR3 DNA is TGTGCCAGCAGCTTAGGGACTTCTTCAACGCAGTACTTC. Translated: CASSLGTSSTQYF.